Below are 8 T cell receptor beta chains sequenced from a single sample in a study of regulatory T cells in long-lasting Graves disease. Time point: newly diagnosed GD, antithyroid drugs for less than 3 months. From RNA extracted from PBMCs, the TCR library was made. Through Arm-PCR of CDR3 regions and iRepertoire HTBI primers, TCR beta libraries were built. Each CDR3 protein is one row after TCRdb ran MiXCR on the multiplex PCR reads. The table shows fewer than 350,000 distinct CDR3 sequences, with 15% to 20% occurring only once. The sequenced sample was peripheral blood mononuclear cells (PBMCs), obtained at new diagnosis, from a patient treated with antithyroid drugs. The receptors originated from a female donor with Graves disease.

This clonotype has ten or more counts. The chain recombines TRBV29-1 with TRBJ2-5, with D tentatively TRBD1 (6 bases). Trimming took off 7 bases at V and 5 bases at J, with 14 bases between the two ends. Germline V gene lookup returns CDR1 SQVTM and CDR2 ANQGSEA. The CDR3 totals 12 residues. The CDR3, as DNA: TGCAGCGAATTAGCGAGGGGGGAGACCCAGTACTTC. Amino acid sequence: CSELARGETQYF.

The V call is TRBV5-1, the J call TRBJ2-5; possibly TRBD1 for D (5 bases). Germline CDR1 reads SGHRS; CDR2 reads YFSETQ. The V end was cut by 4 bases, the J end by 0 bases, with 19 bases between. This CDR3 has 17 amino acids. The CDR3 nucleotides read TGCGCCAGCAGCCAACCCAGGGCCGGCATATACCAAGAGACCCAGTACTTC. Translating it yields CASSQPRAGIYQETQYF.

This clonotype came up a few times. The V call is TRBV5-1, the J call TRBJ2-1; D is perhaps TRBD1 (6 bases). Trimming removed 4 bases from V and 7 bases from J, with 18 bases in between. Germline CDR1 reads SGHRS; CDR2 reads YFSETQ. The length of the CDR3 is 15 residues. CDR3 DNA: TGCGCCAGCAGCGTTGGGACACGGTCCAAAAATGAGCAGTTCTTC. It specifies CASSVGTRSKNEQFF.

In this sample, this clonotype turned up many times. The chain uses TRBV7-9 and TRBJ1-1, with D perhaps TRBD1 (5 bases). Germline CDR1 SEHNR, CDR2 FQNEAQ (reference sequence). V was trimmed by 2 bases and J by 5 bases, leaving 12 bases between them. The CDR3 covers 14 residues. CDR3: CASSLWGEGTEAFF. The CDR3 DNA reads as TGTGCCAGCAGCTTATGGGGGGAGGGGACTGAAGCTTTCTTT. Looking up the rest from reference TRBV7-9 and TRBJ1-1 gives the full variable domain: DTGVSQNPRHKITKRGQNVTFRCDPISEHNRLYWYRQTLGQGPEFLTYFQNEAQLEKSRLLSDRFSAERPKGSFSTLEIQRTEQGDSAMYLCASSLWGEGTEAFFGQGTRLTVV.

The chain uses TRBV11-2 and TRBJ2-2; tentative D call: TRBD2 (5 bases). Germline lookup yields CDR1 SGHAT and CDR2 FQNNGV. The CDR3 loop spans 17 amino acids. With 5 bases removed from V and 1 base from J, the gap between germline ends came to 17 bases. CDR3 sequence reads: CASSPERVVGNTGELFF. CDR3 DNA sequence: TGTGCCAGCAGCCCAGAGAGGGTAGTAGGGAACACCGGGGAGCTGTTTTTT.

This clonotype has at least ten counts. The genes are TRBV6-2 or TRBV6-3 and TRBJ2-7, with TRBD2 matching 11 bases. In germline, CDR1 is MNHEY, CDR2 SVGEGT. Losses at the gene ends were 5 bases for V and 6 bases for J; bases not matched to a gene: 6. This CDR3 contains 14 residues. The CDR3 protein is CASSRTSGRSEQYF. The CDR3 bases are TGTGCCAGCAGTAGAACTAGCGGGAGAAGCGAGCAGTACTTC.

This clonotype has ten or more counts. The CDR3 region is CASSFQTGELFF. In DNA, the CDR3 is TGTGCCAGCAGTTTTCAGACCGGGGAGCTGTTTTTT. The chain links TRBV28 to TRBJ2-2, with D hard to call. Between the trimmed V and J ends, which lost 3 bases and 5 bases, there was a span of 4 bases. Germline V lookup: CDR1 MDHEN, CDR2 SYDVKM. The CDR3 covers 12 residues.

Notes on this clonotype: A much larger clone lies a single base off, so this may be a read error. The chain recombines TRBV24-1 with TRBJ2-7; 9 positions agree with TRBD2. Germline V CDR1 and CDR2: KGHDR, SFDVKD. CDR3 size: 15 residues. J was trimmed by 7 bases and V by 10 bases; bases with no gene match: 16. Here the CDR3 reads CATREAGGFGNEQYF. The CDR3 DNA reads TGTGCCACGAGAGAAGCGGGAGGTTTCGGCAATGAGCAGTACTTC.